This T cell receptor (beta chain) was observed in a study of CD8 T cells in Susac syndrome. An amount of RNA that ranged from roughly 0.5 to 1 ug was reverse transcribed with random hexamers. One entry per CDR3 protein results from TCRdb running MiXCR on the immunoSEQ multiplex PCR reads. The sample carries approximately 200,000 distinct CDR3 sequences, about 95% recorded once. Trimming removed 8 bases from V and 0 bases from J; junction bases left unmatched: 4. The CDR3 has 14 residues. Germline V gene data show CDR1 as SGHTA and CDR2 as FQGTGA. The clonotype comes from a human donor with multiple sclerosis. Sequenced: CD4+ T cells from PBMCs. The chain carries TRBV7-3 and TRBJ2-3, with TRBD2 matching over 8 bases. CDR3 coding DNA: TGTGCCAGCTCAGCTAGCGGGAGCACAGATACGCAGTATTTT. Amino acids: CASSASGSTDTQYF.